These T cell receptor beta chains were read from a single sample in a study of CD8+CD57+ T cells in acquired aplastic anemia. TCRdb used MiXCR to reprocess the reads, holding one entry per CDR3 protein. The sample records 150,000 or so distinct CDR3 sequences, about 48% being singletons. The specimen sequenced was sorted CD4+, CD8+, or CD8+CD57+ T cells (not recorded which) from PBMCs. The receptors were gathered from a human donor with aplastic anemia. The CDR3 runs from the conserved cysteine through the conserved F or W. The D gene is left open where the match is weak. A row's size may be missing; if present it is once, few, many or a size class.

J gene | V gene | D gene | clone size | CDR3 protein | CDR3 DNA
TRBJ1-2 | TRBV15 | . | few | CATSSGGLRGYTF | TGTGCCACCAGCAGTGGGGGCTTAAGGGGCTACACCTTC
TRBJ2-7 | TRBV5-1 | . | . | CASRMESYEQYF | TGCGCCAGCAGGATGGAGAGCTACGAGCAGTACTTC
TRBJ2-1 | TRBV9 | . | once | CASSVGVTVYEQFF | TGTGCCAGCAGCGTAGGGGTCACGGTTTATGAGCAGTTCTTC
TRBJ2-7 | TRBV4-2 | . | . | CASSPWGGATYEQYF | TGTGCCAGCAGCCCCTGGGGGGGGGCGACCTACGAGCAGTACTTC
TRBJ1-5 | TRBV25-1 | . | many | CASSSGGDQPQHF | TGTGCCAGCAGTTCGGGGGGGGATCAGCCCCAGCATTTT
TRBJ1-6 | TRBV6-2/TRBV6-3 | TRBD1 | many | CASSYGARGDSPLHF | TGTGCCAGCAGTTACGGGGCCAGGGGGGATTCACCCCTCCACTTT
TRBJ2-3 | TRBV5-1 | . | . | CASSAGFTDTQYF | TGCGCCAGCAGCGCCGGGTTCACAGATACGCAGTATTTT
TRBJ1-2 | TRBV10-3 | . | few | CAISETSTGYTF | TGTGCCATCAGTGAGACCTCGACGGGCTACACCTTC
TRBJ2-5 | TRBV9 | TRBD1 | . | CASSVVGQAQETQYF | TGTGCCAGCAGCGTAGTCGGACAGGCCCAAGAGACCCAGTACTTC
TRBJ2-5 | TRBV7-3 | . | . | CASSLNLAPAYQETQYF | TGTGCCAGCAGCCTAAACTTAGCGCCTGCCTACCAAGAGACCCAGTACTTC
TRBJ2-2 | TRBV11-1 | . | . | CASSLVKQGTNTGELFF | TGTGCCAGCAGCTTAGTAAAACAGGGAACGAACACCGGGGAGCTGTTTTTT
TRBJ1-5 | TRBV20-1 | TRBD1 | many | CSARGFSGQGTEYSNQPQHF | TGCAGTGCTAGAGGGTTTTCGGGACAGGGGACCGAATATAGCAATCAGCCCCAGCATTTT
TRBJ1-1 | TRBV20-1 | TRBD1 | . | CSARDQGGHNLAFF | TGCAGTGCTAGAGATCAGGGGGGACATAACTTGGCTTTCTTT
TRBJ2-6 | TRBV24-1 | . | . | CATSDFTGGSGANVLTF | TGTGCCACCAGTGATTTCACAGGAGGCTCTGGGGCCAACGTCCTGACTTTC
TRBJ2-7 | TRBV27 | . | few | CASSPPGVGYEQYF | TGTGCCAGCAGCCCCCCGGGGGTGGGGTACGAGCAGTACTTC
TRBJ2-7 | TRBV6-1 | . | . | CASSIGLYEQYF | TGTGCCAGCTCGATAGGGCTCTACGAGCAGTACTTC
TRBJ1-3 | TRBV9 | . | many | CASSVGSGSGNTIYF | TGTGCCAGCAGCGTAGGTTCGGGATCTGGAAACACCATATATTTT
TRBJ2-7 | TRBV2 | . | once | CAISSFSYEQYF | TGTGCTATAAGTAGCTTTTCCTACGAGCAGTACTTC
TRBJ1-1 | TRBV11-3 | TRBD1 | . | CASSYPDRVTEAFF | TGTGCCAGCAGCTACCCCGACAGGGTCACTGAAGCTTTCTTT
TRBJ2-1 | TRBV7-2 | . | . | CASKGGLWLNEQFF | TGTGCCAGCAAGGGGGGGCTTTGGTTGAATGAGCAGTTCTTC
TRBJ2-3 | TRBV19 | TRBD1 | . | CASEGQGAGDTQYF | TGTGCCAGCGAAGGACAGGGGGCTGGAGATACGCAGTATTTT
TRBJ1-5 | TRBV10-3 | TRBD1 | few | CAISEGTENQPQHF | TGTGCCATCAGTGAGGGGACAGAGAATCAGCCCCAGCATTTT
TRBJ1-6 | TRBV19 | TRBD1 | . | CASSFGQEPNSPLHF | TGTGCCAGTAGTTTCGGACAGGAGCCAAATTCACCCCTCCACTTT
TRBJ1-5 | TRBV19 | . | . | CASQRGRGQPQHF | TGTGCCAGTCAGAGGGGGAGGGGCCAGCCCCAGCATTTT
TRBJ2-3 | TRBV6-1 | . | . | CASSEIGGEDTQYF | TGTGCCAGCAGTGAAATAGGGGGGGAAGATACGCAGTATTTT
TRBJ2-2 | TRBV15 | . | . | CATSRDISTTGELFF | TGTGCCACCAGCAGAGATATAAGTACAACCGGGGAGCTGTTTTTT
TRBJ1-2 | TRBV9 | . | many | CASSVDAENYGYTF | TGTGCCAGCAGCGTAGACGCAGAGAACTATGGCTACACCTTC
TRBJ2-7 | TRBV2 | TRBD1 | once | CASSVPDRESYEQYF | TGTGCCAGCAGTGTCCCGGACAGGGAGTCCTACGAGCAGTACTTC
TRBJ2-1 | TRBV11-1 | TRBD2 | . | CASSLSPAGNEQFF | TGTGCCAGCAGCTTAAGTCCAGCGGGGAATGAGCAGTTCTTC